This T cell receptor beta chain was observed in a study of blood T cell repertoires in COVID-19. Produced via immunoSEQ multiplex PCR; TCRdb's table is partial and in-frame only. This table has about 230,000 clones, 70% to 90% appearing once. This clone appeared a single time. The germline V gene has CDR1 KGHSH and CDR2 LQKENI. The CDR3 has 14 amino acids. V was clipped by 6 bases and J by 8 bases, with 18 bases between them. This receptor was identified in a woman in her thirties or forties with acute COVID-19. The chain is built from TRBV18 and TRBJ2-3, with D possibly matching TRBD1 (5 bases). Sequencing used PBMCs or T cells enriched from blood (not recorded which). CDR3 sequence (DNA): TGTGCCAGCTCCCCTACGCCAGGGCTGTCTACGCAGTATTTT. This gives the protein CASSPTPGLSTQYF.